What follows is one T cell receptor beta chain and its context. Its target is unknown. This sample was included in a study of T cells in Graves' hyperthyroidism and ophthalmopathy. CDR3 length: 14 amino acids. Trimming removed 0 bases at V and 0 bases at J, with 8 bases between. Germline CDR1 GTSNPN, CDR2 SVGIG (reference sequence). Amplification of TCR beta CDR3 regions used RNA as the template. The HTBI primer set drove a first-round RT-PCR of the TCR CDR3. TCRdb used MiXCR to reprocess the multiplex PCR reads, holding one entry per CDR3 protein. The sample gives about 560,000 distinct CDR3 sequences, over 15% of which show up once; around 18% is in the top ten. Findings of the study overall: For ophthalmopathy, model prediction preceded onset by a median about 6.2 months.

This receptor was identified in a young woman with Graves' hyperthyroidism. Sequencing was performed on blood. The chain combines TRBV30 with TRBJ1-1; the D gene is possibly TRBD1 (5 bases). The CDR3 sequence: CAWSVPGLNTEAFF. DNA of the CDR3: TGTGCCTGGAGTGTACCAGGGCTGAACACTGAAGCTTTCTTT.